Listed here are 19 T cell receptor beta chains from one sample, sequenced in a study of vaccination and CD4 T cells after COVID-19. Treatment defined: approximately nine-day PBMC culture with coronavirus spike peptide pools or control peptides (ViraFEST assay). Which antigens these TCRs recognize remains unknown. Scientists ran DNA taken from cultured CD4+ T cells through the Oncomine TCR Beta short-read assay for sequencing. TCRdb redid the calling of the PCR reads with MiXCR, one entry per CDR3 protein. Here the sample spans some 10,000 distinct CDR3 sequences, roughly 60% being singletons. Material: cultured CD4+ T cells from blood, obtained after SARS-CoV-2 vaccination. All receptors come from a human donor with COVID-19.

The chain combines TRBV7-3 with TRBJ2-2, with D unclear. The CDR3 has 13 residues. V was clipped by 4 bases and J by 2 bases, with 5 bases between them. Germline-derived CDR1 and CDR2 are SGHTA and FQGTGA. CDR3: CASSSRNTGELFF. CDR3 DNA: TGTGCCAGCAGCTCAAGAAACACCGGGGAGCTGTTTTTT. The variable domain in full, with the rest retrieved from reference TRBV7-3 and TRBJ2-2, is GAGVSQTPSNKVTEKGKYVELRCDPISGHTALYWYRQSLGQGPEFLIYFQGTGAADDSGLPNDRFFAVRPEGSVSTLKIQRTERGDSAVYLCASSSRNTGELFFGEGSRLTVL.

The V gene is TRBV7-6, the J gene TRBJ1-2; no firm D call. The length of the CDR3 is 14 residues. V lost 5 bases and J 4 bases, leaving 14 bases between the germline ends. Germline V gene sequence: CDR1 SGHVS, CDR2 FNYEAQ. CDR3 nucleotides: TGTGCCAGCAGCCCAGCCGGAAACTTCTATGGCTACACCTTC. This sequence encodes CASSPAGNFYGYTF.

The J gene is TRBJ2-5, the V gene TRBV5-5; 8 nucleotides match TRBD2. CDR1 is SGHKS, CDR2 YYEKEE, per germline (reference sequence). After removal of 4 bases from V and 8 bases from J, the junction contained 1 base not matched to a gene. The CDR3 has 11 amino acids. The CDR3 loop is CASSGTSTQYF. CDR3 in DNA: TGTGCCAGCAGCGGGACTAGTACCCAGTACTTC.

This chain connects TRBV2 to TRBJ2-5, with a weak D call TRBD1 (5 bases). Trimming removed 5 bases at V and 5 bases at J, with 6 bases between. This CDR3 is built from 11 residues. Germline V CDR1 and CDR2: SNHLY, FYNNEI. The CDR3 region has the DNA TGTGCCAGCAGTTCAGGGGAGACCCAGTACTTC. Translated: CASSSGETQYF.

The chain recombines TRBV20-1 with TRBJ1-6; the D is unclear. This CDR3 is built from 14 residues. CDR1 and CDR2 from the germline V gene are DFQATT and SNEGSKA (reference sequence). V was cut by 2 bases and J by 8 bases, with 13 bases left in between. The CDR3 here is CSARLLGGDSPLHF. In DNA, the CDR3 is TGCAGTGCTAGATTACTGGGCGGTGATTCACCCCTCCACTTT.

V is TRBV2 and J is TRBJ2-7; possibly TRBD1 for D (6 bases). The germline gives CDR1 SNHLY, CDR2 FYNNEI. The CDR3 is made up of 13 amino acids. V lost 5 bases, J lost 1 base, and 9 bases lay in between. CDR3 nucleotide sequence: TGTGCCAGCAGTCTCGGACAGTCCTACGAGCAGTACTTC. It specifies CASSLGQSYEQYF.

This sequence joins TRBV20-1 and TRBJ2-6, with a possible D match to TRBD1 (6 bases). Germline assignment: CDR1 DFQATT and CDR2 SNEGSKA (reference sequence). This CDR3 has 15 amino acids. Trimming took 1 base from V and 2 from J, leaving 9 bases between them. The CDR3 bases are TGCAGTGCTAGAGTAGCAGGGGCTGGGGCCAACGTCCTGACTTTC. It yields the protein CSARVAGAGANVLTF.

The gene calls are TRBV7-2 and TRBJ1-2; D call uncertain. Germline loops: CDR1 SGHTA, CDR2 FQGNSA. Trimming left V 0 bases short and J 4 bases short, with 6 bases between. This CDR3 is 13 amino acids long. The CDR3 sequence: CASSLAQSYGYTF. For the CDR3, the DNA is TGTGCCAGCAGCTTAGCACAGTCCTATGGCTACACCTTC.

This clonotype was counted between two and nine times. The chain joins TRBV7-8 to TRBJ1-6; D is uncertain. The CDR3 is 15 amino acids. The germline gives CDR1 SGHVS, CDR2 FQNEAQ. Between the trimmed V and J ends, which lost 0 bases and 10 bases, there was a span of 13 bases. The CDR3: CASSLAGRIGSPLHF. CDR3 nucleotide sequence: TGTGCCAGCAGCTTAGCTGGTAGGATCGGATCACCCCTCCACTTT.

V is TRBV4-3 and J is TRBJ1-2; 10 bases agree with TRBD1. The ends lost 0 bases at V and 5 bases at J; junction bases unmatched: 6. The CDR3 spans 16 residues. The germline CDR1 and CDR2 sequences are LGHNA and YSLEER. The CDR3 here is CASSQERDRGSYGYTF. DNA for the CDR3: TGCGCCAGCAGCCAAGAACGGGACAGGGGATCTTATGGCTACACCTTC.

In its sample, this clonotype was seen a few times. In DNA form, the CDR3 reads TGTGCCAGCACCGTGGGGGGGGGTTTAGGTACACCCCTCCACTTT. Its protein product is CASTVGGGLGTPLHF. V usage is TRBV7-2 and J usage is TRBJ1-6; perhaps TRBD1 as D (5 bases). This CDR3 contains 15 residues. The V end was cut by 7 bases, the J end by 11 bases, with 21 bases between. The germline gives CDR1 SGHTA, CDR2 FQGNSA.

With regard to this clonotype: The junction departs from germline at one end; a sequencing error may be responsible. This chain links TRBV5-1 with TRBJ2-5; the D is unclear. Germline lookup yields CDR1 SGHRS and CDR2 YFSETQ. The CDR3 is 12 residues long. The CDR3 is CASGPQQGTQYF. CDR3 nucleotides: TGCGCCAGCGGCCCACAACAAGGGACCCAGTACTTC. The full variable domain, rest sourced from reference TRBV5-1 and TRBJ2-5, is KAGVTQTPRYLIKTRGQQVTLSCSPISGHRSVSWYQQTPGQGLQFLFEYFSETQRNKGNFPGRFSGRQFSNSRSEMNVSTLELGDSALYLCASGPQQGTQYFGPGTRLLVL.

This clonotype was seen a single time. The J gene is TRBJ1-2, the V gene TRBV28; TRBD1 agrees at 11 bases. This CDR3 is built from 17 residues. V dropped 4 bases and J dropped 3; count of bases not matched to a gene: 10. Germline-derived CDR1 and CDR2 are MDHEN and SYDVKM. The chain's CDR3 is CASSSGTGGGAYYGYTF. CDR3 bases: TGTGCCAGCAGTTCGGGGACAGGGGGAGGTGCGTACTATGGCTACACCTTC.

The V call is TRBV7-2, the J call TRBJ2-7; TRBD2 might be the D (5 bases). Trimming shortened V by 5 bases and J by 6 bases, and 14 bases separated the two germline ends. This CDR3 is built from 13 residues. CDR1 and CDR2 (germline): SGHTA, FQGNSA. This CDR3 reads CASSRTGNGEQYF. CDR3 DNA sequence: TGTGCCAGCAGCCGCACGGGGAACGGCGAGCAGTACTTC.

This clonotype appeared a few times. The rearrangement uses TRBV5-1 and TRBJ2-1, with D unclear. The CDR3 sequence is 16 residues long. Looked up from germline, CDR1 is SGHRS and CDR2 is YFSETQ. V lost 0 bases, J lost 0 bases, and 10 bases lay in between. The CDR3 reads CASSLVLPSSYNEQFF. CDR3 in DNA: TGCGCCAGCAGCTTGGTTCTCCCGAGCTCCTACAATGAGCAGTTCTTC.

The J gene is TRBJ1-5, the V gene TRBV11-2, with 7 bases aligning to TRBD1. The V gene's germline CDR1 is SGHAT and CDR2 FQNNGV. V shed 1 base, J shed 3 bases, and the junction held 6 bases outside the gene matches. The CDR3 length is 16 residues. The CDR3 loop is CASSLGQGGFNQPQHF. CDR3 bases: TGTGCCAGCAGCTTAGGACAAGGGGGCTTCAATCAGCCCCAGCATTTT.

The chain combines TRBV4-1 with TRBJ1-2; 9 positions match TRBD1. J lost 5 bases, V lost 1 base, and 2 bases had no gene match. Germline assignment: CDR1 MGHRA and CDR2 YSYEKL. The length of the CDR3 is 14 residues. CDR3 loop: CASSQATGGYGYTF. The CDR3 region has the DNA TGCGCCAGCAGCCAAGCGACAGGGGGGTATGGCTACACCTTC.

This clonotype was found a few times. This chain links TRBV7-2 with TRBJ1-1; D not resolved. CDR3 size: 13 residues. Trimming took 2 bases from V and 4 from J, leaving 8 bases between them. Germline V gives CDR1 SGHTA, CDR2 FQGNSA. The CDR3, as DNA: TGTGCCAGCAGCTTAAGGGTCGGCACTGAAGCTTTCTTT. Encoded protein: CASSLRVGTEAFF.

There are a few counts of this clonotype. The chain carries TRBV15 and TRBJ1-6; D gene unclear. The CDR3 is 15 residues long. Deletions cut 0 bases from V and 5 bases from J, with 8 bases between. Per the germline V gene, CDR1 is LNHNV and CDR2 is YYDKDF (reference sequence). As DNA, the CDR3 is TGTGCCACCAGCAGAGATGGTCGGGATAATTCACCCCTCCACTTT. It encodes CATSRDGRDNSPLHF. Complete variable domain (other parts from reference TRBV15 and TRBJ1-6): DAMVIQNPRYQVTQFGKPVTLSCSQTLNHNVMYWYQQKSSQAPKLLFHYYDKDFNNEADTPDNFQSRRPNTSFCFLDIRSPGLGDTAMYLCATSRDGRDNSPLHFGNGTRLTVT.